This record looks at one T cell receptor beta chain sequence and its context. This clonotype was seen a few times. Its specific antigen is unknown. Per-nucleotide qualities are absent, and no much larger clonotype sits a single base away. Sequencing took place on an Illumina HiSeq 1500. TCRdb ran its own pipeline on the public reads, namely fastp trimming at Q25 and MiXCR clone calling, and kept in-frame beta chains. CDR3 protein sequences are deduplicated, and each keeps its most common genes and DNA. This sample lists roughly 160,000 distinct CDR3 sequences; less than 25% were detected once. The ten largest clones capture roughly 25% of the sample. Explained via the paper, the treatment or condition label denotes: in vitro stimulation with specific CMV peptide epitopes to enrich CMV-specific T cells. The data derive from a study of T cell repertoires in cytomegalovirus infection (dated by TCRdb to between 2018 and 2020). Describing the broader study: Alongside well-studied HLA-B-restricted epitopes, the peptide stimulations were aimed at recently identified HLA-C-restricted CMV epitopes, whose presentation resists viral immunomodulation. Because public TCR beta signatures pointed to carriage of CMV infection together with the matching HLA type, the HLA type of each donor mattered for the analysis.

Including cysteine and phenylalanine, the CDR3 has 14 amino acids. Only CDR3 DNA is held: 42 bases, read in frame from base 1. V is cut by 7 bases and J by 3 bases, and the space between the germline ends is 12 bases. Broader findings and caveats from the paper: Cumulative frequency of public TCR beta family members discriminated carriers of CMV infection plus the relevant HLA type in this cohort and an independent approximately 350-donor cohort. The ex vivo response was dominated by HLA-C-restricted CMV-specific TCR beta clonotypes, which also provided the single most frequent clonotype in two of eight donors.

The TCR originated in a human donor in good health (CMV status not recorded). Some clones in this sample may be carry-over from other donors' samples. The chain is made from TRBV12-3 or TRBV12-4 and TRBJ2-2; TRBD1 is possibly the D segment (6 matching bases). The specimen comprised CD8+ T cells from cultured PBMCs, sampled from culture after CMV antigen stimulation. The CDR3 amino acid sequence is: CASNPGHYTGELFF. In nucleotide form, the sequence is TGTGCCAGCAACCCGGGACACTACACCGGGGAGCTGTTTTTT.